This TCR beta chain was obtained from a study of T cell clones after liver transplantation. A single count supports this clone. The antigen remains undetermined. Generated by immunoSEQ multiplex PCR, the TCRdb table keeps only in-frame clones and is missing some. This sample has about 100,000 clones, with more than 75% found just once. General study points: Donor-reactive sequences fell more than third party-reactive ones, suggesting partial deletion.

The source of this sequence is a human donor who received a liver transplant. Here the sequenced sample was CD4+ T cells from blood, taken before liver transplant.

The CDR3 sequence: CASSLPGTDNEQFF. The CDR3 coding sequence is TGCGCCAGCAGCTTACCTGGGACAGACAATGAGCAGTTCTTC. The V call is TRBV5-1, the J call TRBJ2-1, with 7 bases matching TRBD1. V lost 2 bases, J lost 5 bases, and 4 bases stayed unmatched. Germline-derived CDR1 and CDR2 are SGHRS and YFSETQ. CDR3 length: 14 residues.